A single T cell receptor beta chain is shown here with its context. The antigen remains undetermined. These data come from a study of liver allograft versus peripheral blood T cells. Overall study context: Recipients' peripheral blood supplied the T cell receptor repertoires against which those in transplanted livers were compared.

The V gene's germline CDR1 is DFQATT and CDR2 SNEGSKA (reference sequence). There are 18 residues in the CDR3. Trimming at V came to 0 bases and at J to 2 bases, leaving 7 bases not matched to a gene. Whole-study findings and limits: Peripheral blood repertoires reportedly differed from the T cell receptor repertoires found inside liver allografts.

Using its own MiXCR run on the reads, TCRdb lists one record per CDR3 protein. The sample has about 9,100 distinct CDR3 sequences, 20% seen once. V usage is TRBV20-1 and J usage is TRBJ1-4; 12 bases align to TRBD1. The clonotype was recovered from a human patient who had a liver transplant. The graft donor may have given rise to some T cells. The DNA of the CDR3 is TGCAGTGCTAGAGATCCGGGACAGGGGGCCTTCACTAATGAAAAACTGTTTTTT. Protein: CSARDPGQGAFTNEKLFF.